This is a list of T cell receptor beta chains from one sample in a study of response to subunit inactivated influenza vaccine. In TCRdb, the RT-PCR reads were re-called with MiXCR into one record per CDR3 protein. Of 150,000 to 200,000 distinct CDR3 sequences in the sample, nearly 9.5% are singletons; the top ten hold roughly a tenth. The sample in question was non-naive T cells sorted from PBMCs, obtained on the day of vaccination. These receptors all stem from a man aged 45-65 years who received an inactivated influenza vaccine. Each CDR3 is given with its conserved first and last residue. The D gene is left open where the match is weak. Expanded clones are given a class, and other clones once, few, many or no size at all.

cdr3_nt cdr3_aa d_call v_call clone_size j_call
TGCGCCAGCAGCGTATCGACACAGACCTACGAGCAGTACTTC CASSVSTQTYEQYF NA TRBV5-1 NA TRBJ2-7
TGTGCCAGCAGCCCAGGACTAGCATCAGATACGCAGTATTTT CASSPGLASDTQYF TRBD2 TRBV7-7 few TRBJ2-3
TGCGCCAGCAGCTTTAGTCAGGGGCTCACCGGGGAGCTGTTTTTT CASSFSQGLTGELFF NA TRBV5-1 few TRBJ2-2
TGTGCCAGTAGTCTTTTTTTTGGTTGGGGGCGCGACAAAAACATTCAGTACTTC CASSLFFGWGRDKNIQYF NA TRBV19 many TRBJ2-4
TGTGCCAGCAGTTCCCAATTAGGGGGTTTCGACGAGCAGTACTTC CASSSQLGGFDEQYF NA TRBV6-2/TRBV6-3 few TRBJ2-7
TGCGCCAGCAGCGCCGTTCCCTCCTTAACAGATACGCAGTATTTT CASSAVPSLTDTQYF NA TRBV5-1 many TRBJ2-3
TGTGCCAGCAGTTTACGGCCCCCTGGCCCCTACGAGCAGTACTTC CASSLRPPGPYEQYF NA TRBV27 few TRBJ2-7
TGTGCCAGCTCCACCAACAGCAATCAGCCCCAGCATTTT CASSTNSNQPQHF NA TRBV6-2/TRBV6-3 NA TRBJ1-5
TGCAGCGCCCGACGAAGACTAGCGGGGAACAATGAGCAGTTCTTC CSARRRLAGNNEQFF TRBD2 TRBV29-1 few TRBJ2-1
TGTGCCAGCAGTGACCCACCTATAGAGACCCAGTACTTC CASSDPPIETQYF NA TRBV6-1 few TRBJ2-5
TGTGCCAGCAGTAGCCGGACTGGGACCAACGAGCAGTTCTTC CASSSRTGTNEQFF NA TRBV2 NA TRBJ2-1